Reported below is one T cell receptor (beta chain). CDR3 length: 16 residues. The V and J ends lost 1 base and 3 bases, in that order; junction bases with no gene match: 8. Germline values: CDR1 KGHSH, CDR2 LQKENI. This specimen belongs to a study of blood T cell repertoires in COVID-19. Study-wide background: PBMCs, B-cell-depleted T cells, or T cells provided the cDNA or gDNA that made up the material.

The repertoire was sequenced with immunoSEQ multiplex PCR; TCRdb's copy has only in-frame clones and lacks some. The sample shows 150,000 to 200,000 clones, 87% of them seen only once. Those enrolled, adults aged roughly 18 to 95 years, came from 20 to 25 US areas. In Cohort 3, a recovered donor had either two negative PCRs, clearance, or symptom resolution. Sequenced material: PBMCs or T cells enriched from blood (not recorded which). The J gene is TRBJ1-1, the V gene TRBV18; 7 nucleotides agree with TRBD1. The TCR sequence derives from a woman younger than 45 who had recovered from COVID-19. The DNA of the CDR3 is TGTGCCAGCTCACCACGGTTAGGGGGCGCGGACACTGAAGCTTTCTTT. Its translation: CASSPRLGGADTEAFF.